This is a list of T cell receptor beta chains from one sample in a study of T cell repertoires in aging, cancer and after chemotherapy. TCRdb processed the multiplex PCR reads anew with MiXCR; each CDR3 protein has one entry. The sample has fewer than 15,000 distinct CDR3 sequences; around 23% are singletons. The specimen was blood. The receptors derive from a human donor in good health. CDR3s include the opening cysteine and the closing phenylalanine or tryptophan. A D gene is named only where the DNA matches it firmly. Size values are once, few and many counts, or a class for expanded clones, and some rows have none.

CDR3nt,CDR3aa,d_gene,v_gene,j_gene,abundance
TGTGCCAGCAGGAAAAGCGGGGGTTCTTCCTACGAGCAGTACTTC,CASRKSGGSSYEQYF,TRBD2,TRBV28,TRBJ2-7,NA
TGCAGTGCTTCAAATAGCGGGGGAGGTCAAGAGACCCAGTACTTC,CSASNSGGGQETQYF,TRBD2,TRBV20-1,TRBJ2-5,few
TGTGCCAGCAGTTACTCCCAGGGGGCCTACGAGCAGTACTTC,CASSYSQGAYEQYF,TRBD1,TRBV6-5,TRBJ2-7,NA
TGCAGTGCTAGTCCGGCTGGCGTCGGTCAAGAGACCCAGTACTTC,CSASPAGVGQETQYF,NA,TRBV20-1,TRBJ2-5,few
TGTGCCAGCAGTGGACAGGGGACCTACGAGCAGTACTTC,CASSGQGTYEQYF,TRBD1,TRBV7-3,TRBJ2-7,NA
TGTGCCAGCAGTTCGGGGAGGGATAATTCACCCCTCCACTTT,CASSSGRDNSPLHF,NA,TRBV6-5,TRBJ1-6,many
TGTGCCAGCAGCCGACTAGCGGGGGGGTGGGCCACAGATACGCAGTATTTT,CASSRLAGGWATDTQYF,TRBD2,TRBV25-1,TRBJ2-3,NA
TGTGCCAGCTCACCACCTTCAGGGTACGAGCAGTACTTC,CASSPPSGYEQYF,NA,TRBV18,TRBJ2-7,few
TGTGCCAGCTCACCAGGATTTGGGGCCAACGTCCTGACTTTC,CASSPGFGANVLTF,NA,TRBV18,TRBJ2-6,few
TGTGCCAGCTCACCAGTTAAAACAGGGGGCGCGAACACCGGGGAGCTGTTTTTT,CASSPVKTGGANTGELFF,TRBD1,TRBV18,TRBJ2-2,NA
TGTGCCAGCAGGATACAGGTGCTTAGCAATCAGCCCCAGCATTTT,CASRIQVLSNQPQHF,NA,TRBV6-1,TRBJ1-5,few
TGTGCCAGCGGGAATGAAAAACTGTTTTTT,CASGNEKLFF,NA,TRBV28,TRBJ1-4,NA
TGTGCCAGCAGTTTACAGGGACTAGACACAGATACGCAGTATTTT,CASSLQGLDTDTQYF,TRBD2,TRBV28,TRBJ2-3,NA
TGCAGTGCTTCATTGCCTTCTGGAAACACCATATATTTT,CSASLPSGNTIYF,NA,TRBV20-1,TRBJ1-3,few
TGTGCCAGCAGTGAAACGGGACAACACAAATTC,CASSETGQHKF,NA,TRBV6-1,TRBJ2-7,many
TGTGCCAGCAGCCTACGATTACCTGGGGGACTAGAGACAGATACGCAGTATTTT,CASSLRLPGGLETDTQYF,TRBD2,TRBV25-1,TRBJ2-3,NA
TGTGCCAGCAGCCACCAGGGTGACTACACCTTC,CASSHQGDYTF,NA,TRBV12-3/TRBV12-4,TRBJ1-2,NA
TGCAGTGCGGCCAGGGGGACTACGAACACCGGGGAGCTGTTTTTT,CSAARGTTNTGELFF,NA,TRBV20-1,TRBJ2-2,many
TGTGCCAGCAGTGATTCCCTCCGGACTTACACAGATACGCAGTATTTT,CASSDSLRTYTDTQYF,NA,TRBV6-1,TRBJ2-3,NA
TGTGCCAGCAGGGCCTCCTACGAGCAGTACTTC,CASRASYEQYF,NA,TRBV6-5,TRBJ2-7,few
TGTGCCAGCTCACCGCGGGTCGTCAAGGACAGTCGACTGTTTTTT,CASSPRVVKDSRLFF,NA,TRBV18,TRBJ1-4,NA
TGTGCCACCAGTGTTGGAGATAGCAATCAGCCCCAGCATTTT,CATSVGDSNQPQHF,NA,TRBV24-1,TRBJ1-5,few
TGCGCCAGCAGCACCGGGGTCACCTCCTACAATGAGCAGTTCTTC,CASSTGVTSYNEQFF,NA,TRBV4-3,TRBJ2-1,few
TGTGCCAGCAGTTACCGGGACAGGGCCTCTGGCTACACCTTC,CASSYRDRASGYTF,TRBD1,TRBV27,TRBJ1-2,medium-sized
TGCGCCAGCAGCTTGAACGGGCAGGGGGTTGGTGGCTACACCTTC,CASSLNGQGVGGYTF,TRBD1,TRBV5-3,TRBJ1-2,NA
TGCGCCAGCAGCCGAAGGACAGGGAACACCGGGGAGCTGTTTTTT,CASSRRTGNTGELFF,TRBD1,TRBV5-1,TRBJ2-2,NA
TGTGCCAGCAGAAACGTAAGGTTAAGGACAGGAGACATCTACGAGCAGTACTTC,CASRNVRLRTGDIYEQYF,TRBD1,TRBV6-5,TRBJ2-7,few
TGCAGTGCTAGAGATCGGGGCTACGAGCAGTACTTC,CSARDRGYEQYF,NA,TRBV20-1,TRBJ2-7,NA
TGTGCCAGCAGTTACCCGGGACAGGGAGCCTATAATTCACCCCTCCACTTT,CASSYPGQGAYNSPLHF,TRBD1,TRBV5-6,TRBJ1-6,NA
TGCAGTGCTAGAGCGACAGGCAATCAGCCCCAGCATTTT,CSARATGNQPQHF,NA,TRBV20-1,TRBJ1-5,few
TGTGCCAGCATCCCCTTTCATCGGGGGCAGACCGGGGAGCTGTTTTTT,CASIPFHRGQTGELFF,NA,TRBV5-5,TRBJ2-2,NA
TGTGCCAGCAGTTACGAGGGAAGGATGCGAAACACCATATATTTT,CASSYEGRMRNTIYF,NA,TRBV6-2/TRBV6-3,TRBJ1-3,NA
TGTGCCAGCAGCCGCCTCATAACAGGGGGAGGTAATTCACCCCTCCACTTT,CASSRLITGGGNSPLHF,TRBD1,TRBV7-2,TRBJ1-6,NA